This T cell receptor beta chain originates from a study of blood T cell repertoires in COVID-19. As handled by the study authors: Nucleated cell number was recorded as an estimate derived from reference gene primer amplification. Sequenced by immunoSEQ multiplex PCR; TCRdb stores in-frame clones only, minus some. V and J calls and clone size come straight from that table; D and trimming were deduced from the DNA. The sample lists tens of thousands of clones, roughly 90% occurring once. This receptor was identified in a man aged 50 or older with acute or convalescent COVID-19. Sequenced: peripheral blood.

CDR3 loop: CASSQGGQPGYGYTF. Written as DNA, the CDR3 is TGTGCCAGCAGCCAAGGAGGGCAGCCGGGGTATGGCTACACCTTC. This rearrangement joins TRBV3-1 (or the pseudogene TRBV3-2) to TRBJ1-2, with D uncertain. CDR1 and CDR2 from the germline V gene are LGHDT and YNNKEL (reference sequence). The CDR3 spans 15 residues. Trimming took off 1 base at V and 5 bases at J, with 14 bases between the two ends.